This T cell receptor (beta chain) is drawn from a study of shared clonotypes between healthy human individuals. Findings and caveats of the study: The diversity represented, both genetic and in exposure history, was limited by few donors.

The protocol was immunoSEQ multiplex PCR, while the TCRdb copy is restricted to in-frame clones and leaves out a portion. This repertoire shows hundreds of thousands of clones, 85% to 95% found once; its top ten account for over 0.095%. Concerning this clone: The antigen remains undetermined.

Naivety among CD8 cells was defined by CD45RO negativity and positive CCR7 selection, thereby excluding terminally differentiated effector memory CD45RA+ cells. The CDR3 runs to 15 residues. Trimming pared 3 bases from V and 0 bases from J, leaving 8 bases between. The germline CDR1 and CDR2 sequences are LNHDA and SQIVND (reference sequence). The sequenced material came from naive CD8+ T cells sorted from blood. This rearrangement joins TRBV19 to TRBJ1-4; D call uncertain. This receptor was identified in a woman under 40 in good health. The DNA for the CDR3 is TGTGCCAGTAGTATTCTTGGGGCAACTAATGAAAAACTGTTTTTT. Its protein product is CASSILGATNEKLFF.